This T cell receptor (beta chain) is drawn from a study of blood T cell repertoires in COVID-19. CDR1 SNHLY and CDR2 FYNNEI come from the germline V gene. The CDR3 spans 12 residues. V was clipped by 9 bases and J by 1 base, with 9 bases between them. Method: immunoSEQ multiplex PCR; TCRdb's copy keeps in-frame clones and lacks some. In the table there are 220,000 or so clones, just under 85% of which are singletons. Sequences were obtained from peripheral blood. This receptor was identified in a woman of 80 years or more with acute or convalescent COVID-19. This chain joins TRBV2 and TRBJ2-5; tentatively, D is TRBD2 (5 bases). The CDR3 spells CASTSGQETQYF. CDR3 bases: TGTGCCAGTACTAGTGGCCAAGAGACCCAGTACTTC. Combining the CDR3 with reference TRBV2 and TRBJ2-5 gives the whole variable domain EPEVTQTPSHQVTQMGQEVILRCVPISNHLYFYWYRQILGQKVEFLVSFYNNEISEKSEIFDDQFSVERPDGSNFTLKIRSTKLEDSAMYFCASTSGQETQYFGPGTRLLVL.